Listed here are 5 T cell receptor beta chains from one sample, sequenced in a study of molecular identifiers for immune sequencing clone quantification. TCRdb fed the PCR reads into MiXCR, producing one record per CDR3 protein. The table lists about 500,000 distinct CDR3 sequences, approximately 25% of them singletons. The sequenced sample was naive CD8+ T cells from blood, with Jurkat cell RNA spiked in. Sample subset: FACS-sorted CD8+CD4-CCR7+CD45RA+ naive T cells. The receptors stem from a human donor in good health. Some libraries in this study had Jurkat cell RNA spiked in.

Only a few counts were recorded for this clonotype. The germline gene is not matched at one end of the junction; a read error may be the cause. The V and J genes are TRBV12-3 or TRBV12-4 and TRBJ2-1; TRBD1 matches 9 bases. This CDR3 is 13 amino acids long. The CDR3 sequence: CASSMGTTGGRIF. The CDR3 nucleotides read TGTGCCAGCAGCATGGGCACGACAGGGGGAAGGATCTTC.

Regarding this clonotype: A read error may produce the germline difference seen at one junction end. The DNA of the CDR3 is TGTGCCAGCAGTGAGAGAGGCACTAAAGCTTTCTTT. Protein sequence: CASSERGTKAFF. The rearrangement joins TRBV25-1 to TRBJ1-1, with D uncertain. The CDR3 is 12 residues long. CDR1 is MGHDK, CDR2 SYGVNS, per germline.

This clonotype was detected only a few times. This chain uses TRBV7-9 with TRBJ1-5, with D unclear. Per the germline V gene, CDR1 is SEHNR and CDR2 is FQNEAQ (reference sequence). Trimming left V 1 base short and J 4 bases short, with 11 bases between. CDR3 size: 15 residues. CDR3 loop: CASSLGAGRNQPQHF. In nucleotides, the CDR3 is TGTGCCAGCAGCTTAGGGGCAGGAAGGAATCAGCCCCAGCATTTT.

Concerning this clonotype: One base away lies a much larger clone, so this may be a sequencing read error. This chain uses TRBV20-1 with TRBJ1-2; unclear D gene. The germline gives CDR1 DFQATT, CDR2 SNEGSKA (reference sequence). With 4 bases removed from V and 4 bases from J, the gap between germline ends came to 13 bases. This CDR3 comprises 13 residues. CDR3 sequence (DNA): TGCAGTGCTAACCAGGTTCGAAGCTATGGCTACACCTTC. It encodes CSANQVRSYGYTF.

This clonotype was detected only a few times. The V call is TRBV7-8, the J call TRBJ1-5, with a possible D match to TRBD1 (5 bases). CDR1 and CDR2 from the germline V gene are SGHVS and FQNEAQ. The CDR3 extends over 18 amino acids. The V end lost 5 bases, the J end lost 7 bases, and 27 bases lay between the germline ends. CDR3 loop: CASSQVSSVGDGGQPQHF. The CDR3 DNA reads TGTGCCAGCAGCCAAGTCTCTTCCGTTGGGGACGGAGGACAGCCCCAGCATTTT.